This T cell receptor beta chain was captured in a study of blood T cells in healthy people across ages. The study's findings and limits: Naive T cell percentage and TCR beta diversity correlated strongly. Estimates drawn from one million T cells were deemed to understate diversity. Per-million-T-cell TCR beta diversity fell roughly linearly with age.

This CDR3 comprises 16 residues. V shed 5 bases, J shed 0 bases, and the junction held 4 bases outside the gene matches. Germline CDR1 reads SNHLY; CDR2 reads FYNNEI. A word on this clonotype: Antigen: not known.

Approximately 10 milliliters of peripheral blood were drawn from each donor into EDTA-treated tubes. Together with a sample-barcoded 5' primer, a J-beta primer mix was included in a second PCR lasting about 7 to 11 cycles. Each CDR3 protein gets one entry after TCRdb re-called the 5' RACE reads with MiXCR. The data show around 1,000,000 distinct CDR3 sequences, 25% seen once. These same records also appear under a second study, on T cells of mothers and their children.

Sequencing was performed on blood. This chain connects TRBV2 to TRBJ1-5; 10 bases are shared with TRBD1. The receptor comes from a girl aged 2-9 years in good health. CDR3 coding DNA: TGTGCCAGCAGTCGGGACAGGGGCTATAGCAATCAGCCCCAGCATTTT. Encoded protein: CASSRDRGYSNQPQHF.